These 28 T cell receptor beta chains were all obtained from the same sample, sequenced in a study of spatial heterogeneity in lung cancer. Broader study findings: Tumors with more nonsynonymous mutations had more expanded intratumoral alpha and beta TCRs.

No antigen is known for these receptors. MiXCR, applied by TCRdb to the 5' RACE reads, yields one record per CDR3 protein. The table has 7,500 to 8,000 distinct CDR3 sequences, around 6.3% seen once. Time point noted: sample taken at primary tumor resection. Sequencing was performed on lung tumor tissue, taken at surgery. The receptors stem from a female donor with early-stage non-small cell lung cancer.

This clonotype rates as medium-sized. The chain has TRBV5-1 and TRBJ2-1; D gene unclear. The length of the CDR3 is 14 residues. CDR1 is SGHRS and CDR2 is YFSETQ in the germline V gene. Trimming removed 1 base at V and 6 bases at J, with 11 bases between. The CDR3 sequence: CASSLRFGVNEQFF. In DNA form, the CDR3 reads TGCGCCAGCAGCTTGAGGTTTGGGGTCAATGAGCAGTTCTTC.

This clonotype was counted many times. The chain combines TRBV7-9 with TRBJ2-1; TRBD2 might be the D (5 bases). This CDR3 contains 14 residues. Trimming left V 1 base short and J 7 bases short, with 11 bases between. Germline-derived CDR1 and CDR2 are SEHNR and FQNEAQ (reference sequence). CDR3 in amino acids: CASSLGGLANEQFF. The CDR3 DNA is TGTGCCAGCAGCTTAGGAGGGCTAGCTAATGAGCAGTTCTTC.

In its sample, this clonotype ranks as medium-sized. The chain carries TRBV28 and TRBJ2-5, with unresolved D. V lost 3 bases and J 3 bases, leaving 17 bases between the germline ends. Per the germline V gene, CDR1 is MDHEN and CDR2 is SYDVKM. The CDR3 extends over 16 amino acids. CDR3 coding DNA: TGTGCCAGCAGTTTGGAGTTTGGACGGACCGAAGAGACCCAGTACTTC. Translated: CASSLEFGRTEETQYF.

In this sample, this clonotype turned up many times. The CDR3 region has the DNA TGTGCCAGCAGCTACGGGACTAGCGATGAGCAGTTCTTC. Translation gives CASSYGTSDEQFF. The rearrangement uses TRBV5-6 and TRBJ2-1, with TRBD2 matching 10 bases. CDR1 is SGHDT, CDR2 YYEEEE, per germline. CDR3 size: 13 residues. V was pared by 3 bases and J by 8 bases, with 2 bases of the junction left unmatched. Full variable domain (remainder filled in from reference TRBV5-6 and TRBJ2-1): DAGVTQSPTHLIKTRGQQVTLRCSPKSGHDTVSWYQQALGQGPQFIFQYYEEEERQRGNFPDRFSGHQFPNYSSELNVNALLLGDSALYLCASSYGTSDEQFFGPGTRLTVL.

This clonotype has a count of ten or more. The rearrangement uses TRBV12-3 or TRBV12-4 and TRBJ1-3, with D possibly being TRBD1 (5 bases). The CDR3 has 14 amino acids. V lost 5 bases and J 4 bases, leaving 12 bases between the germline ends. The CDR3 region is CASSMGEGGNTIYF. The CDR3 DNA reads TGTGCCAGCAGTATGGGGGAAGGAGGAAACACCATATATTTT.

This clonotype was counted at least ten times. The chain has TRBV29-1 and TRBJ1-2, with a possible D match to TRBD1 (6 bases). V was clipped by 3 bases and J by 5 bases, with 16 bases between them. This CDR3 is built from 14 residues. Germline CDR1 SQVTM, CDR2 ANQGSEA. The CDR3 bases are TGCAGCGTTGAGTCCCAGGGGCGAAAATATGGCTACACCTTC. Its protein product is CSVESQGRKYGYTF.

In its sample, this clonotype was seen a few times. The V and J genes are TRBV20-1 and TRBJ2-3, with a tentative D call TRBD1 (6 bases). V shed 5 bases and J shed 1 base, with 10 bases lying between them. The CDR3 totals 13 residues. Germline CDR1 reads DFQATT; CDR2 reads SNEGSKA (reference sequence). The CDR3 region has the DNA TGCAGTGCTGGACAGTCCCGCACAGATACGCAGTATTTT. Protein product: CSAGQSRTDTQYF.

This clonotype was detected ten times or more. V usage is TRBV7-2 and J usage is TRBJ2-2; D unresolved. This CDR3 is 15 amino acids long. Per the germline V gene, CDR1 is SGHTA and CDR2 is FQGNSA. With 3 bases removed from V and 2 bases from J, the gap between germline ends came to 10 bases. CDR3 sequence (DNA): TGTGCCAGCAGCTTTAGCTGGGGTAACACCGGGGAGCTGTTTTTT. Protein: CASSFSWGNTGELFF.

This clonotype is deemed medium-sized (0.01 to 0.1%). This sequence joins TRBV14 and TRBJ2-1, with 8 bases fitting TRBD2. Germline CDR1 and CDR2: SGHDN and FVKESK. This CDR3 region has 16 residues. J lost 8 bases, V lost 0 bases, and 9 bases had no gene match. CDR3 bases: TGTGCCAGCAGCCAAGATCTTAGGGGACTAGTTCATGAGCAGTTCTTC. Its translation is CASSQDLRGLVHEQFF.

This clonotype has at least ten counts. This chain links TRBV15 with TRBJ2-5, with 7 nucleotides matching TRBD2. V gave up 5 bases and J gave up 7 bases; unmatched junction bases: 19. Germline CDR1 reads LNHNV; CDR2 reads YYDKDF (reference sequence). The CDR3 extends over 17 amino acids. The CDR3 DNA is TGTGCCACCAGCGGGCCCCGGTGGCTAGCGGTACTAGGGACCCAGTACTTC. The encoded protein is CATSGPRWLAVLGTQYF.

This clonotype was detected ten times or more. With a much larger clone just one base away, this may be a read error. V is TRBV29-1 and J is TRBJ1-1, with unresolved D. The germline V gene encodes CDR1 SQVTM and CDR2 ANQGSEA. V was shortened by 5 bases and J by 3 bases, with 7 bases between the two germline ends. The CDR3 is 11 amino acids. DNA for the CDR3: TGCAGCGTTCCGACCCACACTGAAGCTTTCTTT. Its translation: CSVPTHTEAFF. Using reference TRBV29-1 and TRBJ1-1 for the parts outside the CDR3, the full variable domain is SAVISQKPSRDICQRGTSLTIQCQVDSQVTMMFWYRQQPGQSLTLIATANQGSEATYESGFVIDKFPISRPNLTFSTLTVSNMSPEDSSIYLCSVPTHTEAFFGQGTRLTVV.

This clonotype was found many times. V is TRBV29-1 and J is TRBJ1-1, with D perhaps matching TRBD1 (5 bases). CDR3 length: 12 residues. Trimming took 4 bases from V and 5 from J, leaving 11 bases between them. Per the germline V gene, CDR1 is SQVTM and CDR2 is ANQGSEA. CDR3 sequence: CSVVGPGTEAFF. The CDR3 DNA follows: TGCAGCGTTGTGGGGCCGGGGACTGAAGCTTTCTTT.

In this sample, this clonotype is medium-sized (0.01 to 0.1%). This chain joins TRBV5-1 and TRBJ2-1; 13 bases are shared with TRBD2. CDR1 SGHRS and CDR2 YFSETQ come from the germline V gene. J was trimmed by 6 bases and V by 4 bases; bases with no gene match: 7. This CDR3 is built from 16 residues. The CDR3: CASSGQGLAGSNEQFF. CDR3 in DNA: TGCGCCAGCAGCGGACAGGGACTAGCGGGATCCAATGAGCAGTTCTTC.

This clonotype was counted at least ten times. The chain uses TRBV9 and TRBJ2-7; TRBD1 matches 8 bases. CDR1 and CDR2 (germline): SGDLS, YYNGEE. V lost 3 bases and J lost 5; bases outside the gene matches: 10. CDR3 length: 15 residues. In nucleotides, the CDR3 is TGTGCCAGCAGCGCCTCCCTGGACAGGGCGCACGAGCAGTACTTC. Encoded protein: CASSASLDRAHEQYF.

This clonotype was detected many times. The V call is TRBV4-1, the J call TRBJ2-2, with D maybe TRBD1 (6 bases). Per the germline V gene, CDR1 is MGHRA and CDR2 is YSYEKL. This CDR3 has 16 amino acids. V was shortened by 4 bases and J by 0 bases, with 12 bases between the two germline ends. The CDR3 sequence is CASSRRDTSNTGELFF. The CDR3 region has the DNA TGCGCCAGCAGCCGCCGGGACACGTCGAACACCGGGGAGCTGTTTTTT.

This clonotype was seen at least ten times. The chain links TRBV5-1 to TRBJ2-5; 7 positions agree with TRBD1. Trimming took 0 bases from V and 5 from J; bases not matched to a gene: 7. The CDR3 loop spans 15 amino acids. Germline V lookup: CDR1 SGHRS, CDR2 YFSETQ. The CDR3 coding sequence is TGCGCCAGCAGCTTGGCGACAGGGCCAGGGGAGACCCAGTACTTC. Translation: CASSLATGPGETQYF. Together with reference TRBV5-1 and TRBJ2-5, the CDR3 gives the full variable domain: KAGVTQTPRYLIKTRGQQVTLSCSPISGHRSVSWYQQTPGQGLQFLFEYFSETQRNKGNFPGRFSGRQFSNSRSEMNVSTLELGDSALYLCASSLATGPGETQYFGPGTRLLVL.

By share of the sample, this clonotype is medium-sized. The chain employs TRBV19 and TRBJ2-1; D may be TRBD1 or TRBD2 (6 bases each). Per germline, CDR1 LNHDA and CDR2 SQIVND (reference sequence). Trimming removed 4 bases at V and 6 bases at J, with 10 bases between. The CDR3 covers 13 residues. CDR3 in amino acids: CASSTRGPNEQFF. Written as DNA, the CDR3 is TGTGCCAGTAGTACCCGGGGGCCCAATGAGCAGTTCTTC.

This rearrangement joins TRBV28 to TRBJ2-1; no clear D. This CDR3 region has 11 residues. Looked up from germline, CDR1 is MDHEN and CDR2 is SYDVKM. The V gene lost 5 bases and the J gene lost 2 bases, with 1 base spanning the gap. Here the CDR3 reads CASSPYNEQFF. The CDR3, as DNA: TGTGCCAGCAGTCCCTACAATGAGCAGTTCTTC.

This clonotype was seen ten or more times. The chain has TRBV20-1 and TRBJ2-1; 7 positions match TRBD1. The CDR3 spans 17 residues. The germline V gene encodes CDR1 DFQATT and CDR2 SNEGSKA (reference sequence). Unmatched junction bases numbered 14, after V lost 3 bases and J lost 3 bases. The CDR3 nucleotides read TGCAGTGCTAGGGAGAGCCCCGACAGGGTTTTCTACAATGAGCAGTTCTTC. Translation gives CSARESPDRVFYNEQFF.

This clonotype was detected ten times or more. The chain couples TRBV5-1 to TRBJ1-1; D gene ambiguous. The V gene's germline CDR1 is SGHRS and CDR2 YFSETQ. Trimming removed 4 bases at V and 3 bases at J, with 16 bases between. The CDR3 length is 15 residues. CDR3 DNA: TGCGCCAGCAGCGAACGCGCGTCTGGGGACACTGAAGCTTTCTTT. Translation gives CASSERASGDTEAFF.

This clonotype was observed at least ten times. The CDR3 sequence: CASSRTGDTDTQYF. CDR3 nucleotides: TGTGCCAGCTCAAGAACAGGGGACACAGATACGCAGTATTTT. The chain couples TRBV18 to TRBJ2-3; 7 bases match TRBD1. J was trimmed by 2 bases and V by 5 bases; bases with no gene match: 4. Per the germline V gene, CDR1 is KGHSH and CDR2 is LQKENI. The CDR3 spans 14 residues.

This clonotype was seen repeatedly, ten times or more. The J gene is TRBJ2-1, the V gene TRBV7-8; D is ambiguous. CDR1 and CDR2 from the germline V gene are SGHVS and FQNEAQ. The CDR3 length is 14 residues. Trimming took off 7 bases at V and 8 bases at J, with 18 bases between the two ends. The chain's CDR3 is CASKRLQSMDEQFF. In nucleotides, the CDR3 is TGTGCCAGCAAACGCCTACAGTCAATGGATGAGCAGTTCTTC.

This clonotype is categorized as medium-sized. Here the CDR3 reads CASSLAGTGRPYNEQFF. CDR3 nucleotides: TGTGCCAGCAGTTTGGCCGGGACAGGACGACCATACAATGAGCAGTTCTTC. This chain links TRBV27 with TRBJ2-1; 8 bases are a match to TRBD1. This CDR3 has 17 amino acids. V lost 3 bases and J lost 4; bases outside the gene matches: 11. Germline-derived CDR1 and CDR2 are MNHEY and SMNVEV (reference sequence).

This clonotype is labeled as medium-sized. This chain links TRBV12-3 or TRBV12-4 with TRBJ2-1; maybe TRBD2 (6 bases). This CDR3 spans 13 amino acids. V shed 5 bases and J shed 9 bases, with 14 bases lying between them. As DNA, the CDR3 is TGTGCCAGCAGTAATACCTTGGGGGGTGAGCAGTTCTTC. Its protein is CASSNTLGGEQFF.

This clonotype occurred many times. This chain uses TRBV6-5 with TRBJ2-2; no clear D gene. Between the trimmed V and J ends, which lost 6 bases and 5 bases, there was a span of 10 bases. Germline V gene sequence: CDR1 MNHEY, CDR2 SVGAGI. The CDR3 consists of 13 residues. The chain's CDR3 is CASSKTATGELFF. The CDR3 DNA is TGTGCCAGCAGCAAGACGGCGACCGGGGAGCTGTTTTTT.

By proportion, this clonotype is medium-sized. The chain links TRBV29-1 to TRBJ2-6, with unresolved D. Germline V gene lookup returns CDR1 SQVTM and CDR2 ANQGSEA. The CDR3 totals 13 residues. Trimming removed 4 bases from V and 1 base from J, with 5 bases in between. CDR3 coding DNA: TGCAGCGTTGCTGAATCTGGGGCCAACGTCCTGACTTTC. This gives the protein CSVAESGANVLTF.

V is TRBV29-1 and J is TRBJ1-6, with a possible D match to TRBD1 (5 bases). From germline, CDR1 is SQVTM and CDR2 ANQGSEA. V lost 4 bases and J lost 14, with 18 bases in between. This CDR3 contains 13 residues. The CDR3 loop reads CSVGEQAGGALHF. CDR3 nucleotide sequence: TGCAGCGTTGGGGAACAGGCCGGGGGGGCCCTCCACTTT. Supplemented by reference TRBV29-1 and TRBJ1-6, the full variable domain reads SAVISQKPSRDICQRGTSLTIQCQVDSQVTMMFWYRQQPGQSLTLIATANQGSEATYESGFVIDKFPISRPNLTFSTLTVSNMSPEDSSIYLCSVGEQAGGALHFGNGTRLTVT.

This clonotype was seen at least ten times. The V and J genes are TRBV7-9 and TRBJ2-7, with 7 bases fitting TRBD1. The CDR3 has 16 residues. Trimming at V came to 5 bases and at J to 6 bases, leaving 16 bases not matched to a gene. CDR1 SEHNR and CDR2 FQNEAQ come from the germline V gene (reference sequence). The CDR3 loop reads CASSPQGADRLSEQYF. DNA for the CDR3: TGTGCCAGCAGCCCCCAGGGCGCGGACAGGCTATCCGAGCAGTACTTC.